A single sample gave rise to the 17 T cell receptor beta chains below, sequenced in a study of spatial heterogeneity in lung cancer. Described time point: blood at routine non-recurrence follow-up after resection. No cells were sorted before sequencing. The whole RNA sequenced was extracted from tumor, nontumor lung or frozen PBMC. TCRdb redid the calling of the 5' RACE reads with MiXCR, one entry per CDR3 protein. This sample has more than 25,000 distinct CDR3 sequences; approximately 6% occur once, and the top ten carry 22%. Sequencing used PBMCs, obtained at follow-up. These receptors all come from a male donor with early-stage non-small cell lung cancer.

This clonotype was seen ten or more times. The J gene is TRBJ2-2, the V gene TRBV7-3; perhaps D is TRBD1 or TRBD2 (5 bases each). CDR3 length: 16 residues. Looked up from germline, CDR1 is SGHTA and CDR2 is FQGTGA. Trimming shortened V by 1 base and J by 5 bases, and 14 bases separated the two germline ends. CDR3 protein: CASSLNRGPWTGELFF. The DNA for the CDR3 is TGTGCCAGCAGCTTAAACCGGGGACCCTGGACCGGGGAGCTGTTTTTT.

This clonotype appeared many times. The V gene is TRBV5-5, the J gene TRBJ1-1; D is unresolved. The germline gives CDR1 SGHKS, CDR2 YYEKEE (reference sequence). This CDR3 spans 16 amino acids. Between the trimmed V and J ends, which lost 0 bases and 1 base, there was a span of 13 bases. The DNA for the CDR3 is TGTGCCAGCAGCTTGGCCTGGGCGACCCCGAACACTGAAGCTTTCTTT. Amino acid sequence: CASSLAWATPNTEAFF.

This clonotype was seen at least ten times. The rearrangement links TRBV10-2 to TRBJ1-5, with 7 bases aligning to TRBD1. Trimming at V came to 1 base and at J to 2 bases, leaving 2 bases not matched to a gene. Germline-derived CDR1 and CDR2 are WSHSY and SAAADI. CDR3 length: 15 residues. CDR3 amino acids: CASSEYRGGNQPQHF. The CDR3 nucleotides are TGCGCCAGCAGTGAGTACAGGGGTGGCAATCAGCCCCAGCATTTT.

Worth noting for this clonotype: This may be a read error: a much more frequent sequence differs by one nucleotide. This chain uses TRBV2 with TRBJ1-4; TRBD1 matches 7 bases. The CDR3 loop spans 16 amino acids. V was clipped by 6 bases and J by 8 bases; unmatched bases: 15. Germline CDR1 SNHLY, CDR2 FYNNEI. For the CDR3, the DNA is TGTGCCAGCAGGATCACACAAAACAGGGGTAAAGAAAAACTGTTTTTT. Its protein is CASRITQNRGKEKLFF.

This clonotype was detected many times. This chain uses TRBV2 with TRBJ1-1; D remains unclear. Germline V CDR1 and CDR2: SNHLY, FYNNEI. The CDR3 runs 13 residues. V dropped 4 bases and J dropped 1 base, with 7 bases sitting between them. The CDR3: CASSVFGNTEAFF. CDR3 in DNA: TGTGCCAGCAGTGTATTCGGGAACACTGAAGCTTTCTTT. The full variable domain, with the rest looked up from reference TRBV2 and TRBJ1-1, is EPEVTQTPSHQVTQMGQEVILRCVPISNHLYFYWYRQILGQKVEFLVSFYNNEISEKSEIFDDQFSVERPDGSNFTLKIRSTKLEDSAMYFCASSVFGNTEAFFGQGTRLTVV.

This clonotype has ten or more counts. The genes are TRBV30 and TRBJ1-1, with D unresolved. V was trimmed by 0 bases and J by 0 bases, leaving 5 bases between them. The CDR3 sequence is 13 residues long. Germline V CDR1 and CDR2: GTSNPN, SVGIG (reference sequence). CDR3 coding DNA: TGTGCCTGGAGTGTTGGCCTGAACACTGAAGCTTTCTTT. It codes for CAWSVGLNTEAFF.

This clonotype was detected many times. CDR3 residues: CSVGLVYNEQFF. The CDR3 nucleotides read TGCAGCGTTGGACTAGTATATAATGAGCAGTTCTTC. This sequence joins TRBV29-1 and TRBJ2-1; weak D call: TRBD2 (6 bases). Looked up from germline, CDR1 is SQVTM and CDR2 is ANQGSEA. The V and J ends lost 4 bases and 7 bases respectively, with 11 bases between them. The CDR3 runs 12 residues.

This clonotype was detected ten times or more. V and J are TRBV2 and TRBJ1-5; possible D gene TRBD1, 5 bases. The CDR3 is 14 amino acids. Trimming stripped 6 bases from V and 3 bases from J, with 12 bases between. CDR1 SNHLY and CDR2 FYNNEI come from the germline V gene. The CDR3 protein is CASSLGGANQPQHF. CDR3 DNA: TGTGCCAGCAGCCTCGGTGGGGCCAATCAGCCCCAGCATTTT.

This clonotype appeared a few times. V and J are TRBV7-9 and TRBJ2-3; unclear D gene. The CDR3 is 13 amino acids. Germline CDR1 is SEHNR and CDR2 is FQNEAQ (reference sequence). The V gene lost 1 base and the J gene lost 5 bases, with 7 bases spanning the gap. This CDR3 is CASSLVGGDTQYF. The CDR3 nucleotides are TGTGCCAGCAGCTTAGTGGGTGGAGATACGCAGTATTTT.

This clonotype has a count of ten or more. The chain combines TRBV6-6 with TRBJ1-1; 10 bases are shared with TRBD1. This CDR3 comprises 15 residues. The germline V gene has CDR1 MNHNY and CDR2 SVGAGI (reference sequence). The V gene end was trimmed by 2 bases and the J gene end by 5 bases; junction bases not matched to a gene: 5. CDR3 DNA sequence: TGTGCCAGCAGTTACGCGGGACAGGGGACAACTGAAGCTTTCTTT. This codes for CASSYAGQGTTEAFF.

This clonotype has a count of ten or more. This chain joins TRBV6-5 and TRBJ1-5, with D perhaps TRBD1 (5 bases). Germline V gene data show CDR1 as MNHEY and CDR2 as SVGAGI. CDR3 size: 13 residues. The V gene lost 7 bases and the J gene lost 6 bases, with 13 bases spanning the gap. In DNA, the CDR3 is TGTGCCAGCACCCTCGGGGCGGGTCAGCCCCAGCATTTT. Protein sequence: CASTLGAGQPQHF.

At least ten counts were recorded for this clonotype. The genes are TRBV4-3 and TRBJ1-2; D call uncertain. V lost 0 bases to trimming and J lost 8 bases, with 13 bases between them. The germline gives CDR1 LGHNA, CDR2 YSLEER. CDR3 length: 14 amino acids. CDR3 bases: TGCGCCAGCAGCCAAGATGCACGGGATCGCGGCTACACCTTC. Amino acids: CASSQDARDRGYTF.

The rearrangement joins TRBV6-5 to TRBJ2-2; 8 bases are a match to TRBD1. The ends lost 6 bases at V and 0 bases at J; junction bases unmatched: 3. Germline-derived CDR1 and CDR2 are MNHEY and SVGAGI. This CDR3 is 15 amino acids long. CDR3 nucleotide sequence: TGTGCCAGCAGATCGACAGGGGCGAACACCGGGGAGCTGTTTTTT. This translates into CASRSTGANTGELFF.

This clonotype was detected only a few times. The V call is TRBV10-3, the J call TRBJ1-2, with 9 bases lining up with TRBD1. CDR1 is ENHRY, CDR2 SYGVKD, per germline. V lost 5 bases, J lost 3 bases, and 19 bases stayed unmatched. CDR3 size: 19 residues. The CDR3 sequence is CAISQNPGQGSLRDYGYTF. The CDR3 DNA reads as TGTGCCATCAGTCAAAATCCGGGACAGGGCTCACTCCGAGACTATGGCTACACCTTC.

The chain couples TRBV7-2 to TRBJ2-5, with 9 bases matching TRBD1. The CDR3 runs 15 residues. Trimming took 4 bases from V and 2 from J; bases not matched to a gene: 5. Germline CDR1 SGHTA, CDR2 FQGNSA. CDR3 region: CASSYRGRLQETQYF. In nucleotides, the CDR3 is TGTGCCAGCAGCTACAGGGGGCGGTTGCAAGAGACCCAGTACTTC.

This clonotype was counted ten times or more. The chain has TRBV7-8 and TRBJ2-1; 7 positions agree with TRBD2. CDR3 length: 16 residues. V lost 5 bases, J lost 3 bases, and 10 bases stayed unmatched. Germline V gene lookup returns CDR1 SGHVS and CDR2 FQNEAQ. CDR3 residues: CASSPGGWQGYNEQFF. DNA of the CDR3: TGTGCCAGCAGCCCCGGGGGGTGGCAGGGCTACAATGAGCAGTTCTTC. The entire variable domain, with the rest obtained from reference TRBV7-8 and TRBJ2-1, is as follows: GAGVSQSPRYKVAKRGQDVALRCDPISGHVSLFWYQQALGQGPEFLTYFQNEAQLDKSGLPSDRFFAERPEGSVSTLKIQRTQQEDSAVYLCASSPGGWQGYNEQFFGPGTRLTVL.

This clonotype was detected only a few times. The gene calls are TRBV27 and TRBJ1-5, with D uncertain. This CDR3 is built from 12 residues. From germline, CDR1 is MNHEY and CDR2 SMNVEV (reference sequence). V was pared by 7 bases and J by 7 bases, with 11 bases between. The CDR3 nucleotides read TGTGCCAGCACCTCCGGGCGGCAGCCCCAGCATTTT. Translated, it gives CASTSGRQPQHF.